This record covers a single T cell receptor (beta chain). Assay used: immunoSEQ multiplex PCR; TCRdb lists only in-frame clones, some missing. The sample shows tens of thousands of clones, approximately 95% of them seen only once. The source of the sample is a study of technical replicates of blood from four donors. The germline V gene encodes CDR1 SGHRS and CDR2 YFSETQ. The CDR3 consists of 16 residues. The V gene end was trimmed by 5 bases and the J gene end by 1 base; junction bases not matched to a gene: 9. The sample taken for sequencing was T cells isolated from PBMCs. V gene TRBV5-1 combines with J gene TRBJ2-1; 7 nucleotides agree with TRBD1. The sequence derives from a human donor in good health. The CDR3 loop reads CASSQRGQESYNEQFF. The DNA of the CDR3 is TGCGCCAGCAGTCAGAGGGGGCAGGAGTCCTACAATGAGCAGTTCTTC. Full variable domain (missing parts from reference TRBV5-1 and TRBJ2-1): KAGVTQTPRYLIKTRGQQVTLSCSPISGHRSVSWYQQTPGQGLQFLFEYFSETQRNKGNFPGRFSGRQFSNSRSEMNVSTLELGDSALYLCASSQRGQESYNEQFFGPGTRLTVL.